This TCR beta chain was sequenced in a study of blood T cell repertoires in COVID-19. Across the whole study: The United States, Italy and Spain were the sources of the acute and convalescent COVID-19 samples.

The V and J ends lost 5 bases and 2 bases respectively, with 15 bases between them. Germline V gives CDR1 MNHNY, CDR2 SVGAGI (reference sequence). The CDR3 covers 15 residues. TCRdb's table, derived via immunoSEQ multiplex PCR, lists solely in-frame clones and lacks some. The repertoire holds about 110,000 clones, with 75% to 90% as singletons. The chain recombines TRBV6-6 with TRBJ2-5; a possible D gene is TRBD1 (7 bases). The sequenced material came from peripheral blood. The source is a woman in her fifties or sixties with acute or convalescent COVID-19. CDR3 sequence reads: CASSGGTADQETQYF. The CDR3, as DNA: TGTGCCAGCAGTGGAGGGACAGCAGATCAAGAGACCCAGTACTTC.